One T cell receptor (beta chain) is described in this entry. The target antigen is unknown. CD8+ and CD4+ T cells taken from blood had their TCR beta sequenced. Reverse transcription used roughly 0.45 to 1 ug RNA and random hexamers. One entry per CDR3 protein, called by TCRdb with MiXCR from the immunoSEQ multiplex PCR reads. This sample has roughly 190,000 distinct CDR3 sequences; around 90% occur once, and the top ten carry approximately 0.086%. The sample is drawn from a study of CD8 T cells in Susac syndrome. Points from the study as a whole: The number of individuals included in the study's TCR sequencing and HLA analysis was acknowledged as relatively small.

Germline V gene sequence: CDR1 SGHRS, CDR2 YFSETQ. V lost 5 bases and J lost 5, with 16 bases in between. The CDR3 consists of 14 residues. This TCR was sampled from a human donor with Susac syndrome. The specimen sequenced was CD4+ T cells from PBMCs. The chain is built from TRBV5-1 and TRBJ1-2; D uncertain. The CDR3 loop reads CASRYGRPPYGYTF. CDR3 nucleotides: TGCGCCAGCAGATACGGACGGCCCCCTTATGGCTACACCTTC.